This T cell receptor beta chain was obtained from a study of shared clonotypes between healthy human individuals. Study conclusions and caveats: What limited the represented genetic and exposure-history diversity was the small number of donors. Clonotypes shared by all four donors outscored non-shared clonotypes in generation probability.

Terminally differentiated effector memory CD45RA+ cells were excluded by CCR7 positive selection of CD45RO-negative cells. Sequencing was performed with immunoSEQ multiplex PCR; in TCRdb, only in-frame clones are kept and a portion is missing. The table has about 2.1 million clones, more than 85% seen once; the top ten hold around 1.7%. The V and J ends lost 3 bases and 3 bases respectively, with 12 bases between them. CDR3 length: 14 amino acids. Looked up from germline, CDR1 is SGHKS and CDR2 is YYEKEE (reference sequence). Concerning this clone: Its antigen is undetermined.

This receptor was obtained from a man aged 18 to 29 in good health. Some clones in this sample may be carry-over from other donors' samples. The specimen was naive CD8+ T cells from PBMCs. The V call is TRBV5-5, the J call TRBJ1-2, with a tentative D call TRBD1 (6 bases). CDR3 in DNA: TGTGCCAGCAGCTCGGTACGGACAGACTATGGCTACACCTTC. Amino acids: CASSSVRTDYGYTF.